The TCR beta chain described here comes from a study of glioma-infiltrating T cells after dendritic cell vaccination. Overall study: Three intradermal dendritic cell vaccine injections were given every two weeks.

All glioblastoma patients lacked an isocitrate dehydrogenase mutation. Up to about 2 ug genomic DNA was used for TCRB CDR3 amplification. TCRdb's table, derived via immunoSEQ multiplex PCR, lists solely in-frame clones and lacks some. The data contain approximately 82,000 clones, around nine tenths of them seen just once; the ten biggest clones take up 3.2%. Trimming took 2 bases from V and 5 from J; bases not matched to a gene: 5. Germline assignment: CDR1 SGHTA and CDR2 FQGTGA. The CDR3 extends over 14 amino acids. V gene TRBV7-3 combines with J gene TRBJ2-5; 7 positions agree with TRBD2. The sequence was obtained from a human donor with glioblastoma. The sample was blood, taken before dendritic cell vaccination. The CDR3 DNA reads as TGTGCCAGCAGCTTACTCGGGGGGAGGGAGACCCAGTACTTC. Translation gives CASSLLGGRETQYF.